In its sample, the clone carrying this T cell receptor (beta chain) was seen once. The germline V gene has CDR1 LNHNV and CDR2 YYDKDF (reference sequence). This CDR3 comprises 14 residues. V trimming: 3 bases; J trimming: 2 bases; junction bases outside the gene matches: 3. Produced via immunoSEQ multiplex PCR; TCRdb's table is partial and in-frame only. The table records approximately 50,000 clones, 85% to 95% of them present only once. The sample is drawn from a study of technical replicates of blood from a few donors. V usage is TRBV15 and J usage is TRBJ1-2; TRBD1 aligns across 7 bases. This clonotype was sampled from a human donor in good health. Specimen: T cells isolated from PBMCs. For the CDR3, the DNA is TGTGCCACCAGCAGGGGACAGCCCAACTATGGCTACACCTTC. Encoded protein: CATSRGQPNYGYTF. Using reference TRBV15 and TRBJ1-2 for the parts outside the CDR3, the full variable domain is DAMVIQNPRYQVTQFGKPVTLSCSQTLNHNVMYWYQQKSSQAPKLLFHYYDKDFNNEADTPDNFQSRRPNTSFCFLDIRSPGLGDTAMYLCATSRGQPNYGYTFGSGTRLTVV.